This T cell receptor beta chain was profiled in a study of blood T cell repertoires in COVID-19. Study context: From the United States, Italy and Spain came samples of acute and convalescent COVID-19.

CDR1 and CDR2 (germline): MNHEY, SMNVEV (reference sequence). The length of the CDR3 is 13 residues. Trimming took 2 bases from V and 2 from J, leaving 6 bases between them. Assay: immunoSEQ multiplex PCR; the TCRdb copy retains only in-frame clones and omits some. The repertoire holds some 230,000 clones, with approximately 81% as singletons. Points on this clone: Other DNA sequences within the sample encode an identical CDR3.

This clonotype originated in a woman aged 60-70 years who had recovered from COVID-19. The sequenced sample was peripheral blood. The J gene is TRBJ1-1, the V gene TRBV27; no definite D call. The CDR3 protein is CASSLTGNTEAFF. The CDR3 DNA follows: TGTGCCAGCAGTTTAACGGGAAACACTGAAGCTTTCTTT.